This T cell receptor (beta chain) was identified in a study of T cell repertoires in cytomegalovirus infection. Study at large: A matching HLA type, together with CMV infection, was signaled by public TCR beta signatures. Findings and limits, study-wide: Accumulated public TCR beta family frequency recognized individuals carrying CMV together with the relevant HLA. HLA-C-restricted TCR beta clonotypes specific for CMV led the ex vivo response.

This clonotype has at least ten counts. Its target is not known. Trimming stripped 5 bases from V and 0 bases from J, with 11 bases between. Germline V lookup: CDR1 SGHTA, CDR2 FQGNSA. This CDR3 spans 14 amino acids. TCRdb independently ran MiXCR on the reads; one entry per CDR3 protein. The sample gives 200,000 to 300,000 distinct CDR3 sequences, roughly 10% of which show up once; approximately 16% is in the top ten. The clonotype originates from a human donor in good health (CMV status not recorded). Some clones in this sample may be carry-over from other donors' samples. Sequenced material: PBMCs. The rearrangement uses TRBV7-2 and TRBJ2-7; a weak D match, TRBD1 (5 bases). The CDR3: CASSPRAVSYEQYF. The CDR3 DNA reads TGTGCCAGCAGCCCCAGGGCCGTCTCCTACGAGCAGTACTTC. The full variable domain, completed using reference TRBV7-2 and TRBJ2-7, is GAGVSQSPSNKVTEKGKDVELRCDPISGHTALYWYRQSLGQGLEFLIYFQGNSAPDKSGLPSDRFSAERTGGSVSTLTIQRTQQEDSAVYLCASSPRAVSYEQYFGPGTRLTVT.